This T cell receptor beta chain was obtained from a study of blood T cell repertoires in COVID-19. In the study overall: Spain, Italy and the United States supplied samples that represented acute and convalescent COVID-19. T cells, B-cell-depleted T cells, or PBMCs supplied cDNA or gDNA.

The germline V gene encodes CDR1 SGHAT and CDR2 FQNNGV. This CDR3 contains 12 residues. The V end was cut by 6 bases, the J end by 6 bases, with 12 bases between. Under the authors' procedure: Reference gene primer amplification gave nucleated cell count estimates. Sequencing used immunoSEQ multiplex PCR; TCRdb keeps in-frame clones, though not all of them. D and trimming were read from the DNA, whereas the V and J calls and clone size are those reported in that table. The repertoire holds some 110,000 clones, with roughly 85% as singletons. The receptor comes from a man in his forties with acute or convalescent COVID-19. The rearrangement uses TRBV11-2 and TRBJ2-7; weak D call: TRBD1 (6 bases). Sequencing used peripheral blood. The CDR3 here is CASRLGQTEQYF. The CDR3 DNA is TGTGCCAGCAGACTCGGACAGACCGAGCAGTACTTC.